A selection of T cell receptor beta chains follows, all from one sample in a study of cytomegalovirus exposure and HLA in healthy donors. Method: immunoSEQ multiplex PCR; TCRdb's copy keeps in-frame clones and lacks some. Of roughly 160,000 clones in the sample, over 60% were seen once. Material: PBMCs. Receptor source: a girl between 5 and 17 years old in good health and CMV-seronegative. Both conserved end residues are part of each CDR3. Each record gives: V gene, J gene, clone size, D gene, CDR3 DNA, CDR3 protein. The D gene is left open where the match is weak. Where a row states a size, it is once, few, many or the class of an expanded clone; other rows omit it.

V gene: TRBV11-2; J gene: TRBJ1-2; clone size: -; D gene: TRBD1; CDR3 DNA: TGTGCCAGCAGCTTAGGCGACAGGGTGTCCTATGGCTACACCTTC; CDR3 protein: CASSLGDRVSYGYTF
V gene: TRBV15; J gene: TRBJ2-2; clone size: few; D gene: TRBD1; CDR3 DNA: TGTGCCACCAGCAGAGCTGACAGGGGATACGGCGGGGAGCTGTTTTTT; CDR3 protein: CATSRADRGYGGELFF
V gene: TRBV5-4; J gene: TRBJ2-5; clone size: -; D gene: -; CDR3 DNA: TGTGCCAGCAGCTTTGGATCTAGTAGGGAGACCCAGTACTTC; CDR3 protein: CASSFGSSRETQYF
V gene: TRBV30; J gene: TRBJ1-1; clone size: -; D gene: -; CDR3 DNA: TGTGCCTGGAGTGTTAACAGGGCAACTAACACTGAAGCTTTCTTT; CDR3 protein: CAWSVNRATNTEAFF
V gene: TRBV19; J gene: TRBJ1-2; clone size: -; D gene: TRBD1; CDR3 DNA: TGTGCCAGTAGGCCGGACAGGGACAACTATGGCTACACCTTC; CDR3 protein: CASRPDRDNYGYTF
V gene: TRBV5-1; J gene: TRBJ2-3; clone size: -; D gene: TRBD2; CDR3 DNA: TGCGCCAGCAGCTTGGTAGGCGGGGGGGCAGGAACAGATACGCAGTATTTT; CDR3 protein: CASSLVGGGAGTDTQYF
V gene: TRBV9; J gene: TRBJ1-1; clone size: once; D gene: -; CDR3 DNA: TGTGCCAGCAGCCCTTCCATGCGGATGAACACTGAAGCTTTCTTT; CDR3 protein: CASSPSMRMNTEAFF
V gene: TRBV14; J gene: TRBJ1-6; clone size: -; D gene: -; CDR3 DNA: TGTGCCAGCAGCCGGGAGGGAAACAATTCACCCCTCCACTTT; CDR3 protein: CASSREGNNSPLHF
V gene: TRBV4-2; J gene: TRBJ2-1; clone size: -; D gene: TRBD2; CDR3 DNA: TGTGCCAGCAGCCAAGAGCCAGCGGGGGGGCCGTATGAGCAGTTCTTC; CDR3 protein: CASSQEPAGGPYEQFF
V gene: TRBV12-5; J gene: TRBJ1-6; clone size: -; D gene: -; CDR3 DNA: TGTGCTAGTGTAGGACAGAGCTCCTATAATTCACCCCTCCACTTT; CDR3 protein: CASVGQSSYNSPLHF
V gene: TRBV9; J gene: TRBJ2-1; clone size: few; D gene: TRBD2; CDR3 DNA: TGTGCCAGCAGCGTAGGACTAGCGGGGATGAATGAGCAGTTCTTC; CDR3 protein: CASSVGLAGMNEQFF
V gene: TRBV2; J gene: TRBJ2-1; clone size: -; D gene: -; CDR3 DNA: TGTGCCAGCATCCTGAGGACATACAATGAGCAGTTCTTC; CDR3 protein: CASILRTYNEQFF
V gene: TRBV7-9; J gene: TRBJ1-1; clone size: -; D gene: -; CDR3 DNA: TGTGCCAGCAGCTTACGACGTATAGGGGATAGTGAAGCTTTCTTT; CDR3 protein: CASSLRRIGDSEAFF
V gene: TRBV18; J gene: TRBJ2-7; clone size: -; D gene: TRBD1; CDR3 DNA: TGTGCCAGCTCACGTGACAGGGGCTCCTACGAGCAGTACTTC; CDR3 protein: CASSRDRGSYEQYF
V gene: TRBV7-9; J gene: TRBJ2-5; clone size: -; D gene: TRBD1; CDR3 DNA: TGTGCCAGCAGCTCATGGGGACAGCAAGAGACCCAGTACTTC; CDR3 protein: CASSSWGQQETQYF
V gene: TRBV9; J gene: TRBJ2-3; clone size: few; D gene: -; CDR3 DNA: TGTGCCAGCAGCGTAGACGCGTCAAGCACAGATACGCAGTATTTT; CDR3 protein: CASSVDASSTDTQYF
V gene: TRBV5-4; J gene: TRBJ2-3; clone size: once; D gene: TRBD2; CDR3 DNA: TGTGCCAGCAGCTTGAGGATGGCGGGGGGGCCCACAGATACGCAGTATTTT; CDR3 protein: CASSLRMAGGPTDTQYF
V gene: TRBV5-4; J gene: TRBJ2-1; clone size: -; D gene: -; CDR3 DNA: TGTGCCAGCAGCCGCAGGGGCGGACGGAGCTCCTACAATGAGCAGTTCTTC; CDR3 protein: CASSRRGGRSSYNEQFF
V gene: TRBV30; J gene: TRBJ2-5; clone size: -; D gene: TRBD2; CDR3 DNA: TGTGCGGGGGGACTAGCGGCTCAAGAGACCCAGTACTTC; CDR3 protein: CAGGLAAQETQYF
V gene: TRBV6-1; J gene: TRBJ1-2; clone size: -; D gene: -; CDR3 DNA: TGTGCCAGCAGTGAAGTAGACTATGGCTACACCTTC; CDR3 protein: CASSEVDYGYTF
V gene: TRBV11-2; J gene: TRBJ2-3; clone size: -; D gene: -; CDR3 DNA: TGTGCCAGCAGCCCCGGACAGACAGCAGATACGCAGTATTTT; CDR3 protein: CASSPGQTADTQYF
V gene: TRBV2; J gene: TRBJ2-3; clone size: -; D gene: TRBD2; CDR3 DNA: TGTGCCAGCAGCGCCGGTGGACTAGCGGGTGGAGATACGCAGTATTTT; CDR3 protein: CASSAGGLAGGDTQYF
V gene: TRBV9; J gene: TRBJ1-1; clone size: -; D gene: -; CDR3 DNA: TGTGCCAGCAGCACCGGTGGCAAGGGAGGAATGAACACTGAAGCTTTCTTT; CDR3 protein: CASSTGGKGGMNTEAFF
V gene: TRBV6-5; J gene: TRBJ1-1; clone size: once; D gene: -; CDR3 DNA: TGTGCCAGCAGTTACGGACACCTGAACACTGAAGCTTTCTTT; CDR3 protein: CASSYGHLNTEAFF
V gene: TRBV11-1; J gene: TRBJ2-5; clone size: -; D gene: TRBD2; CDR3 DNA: TGTGCCAGCAGCCCAGCGGGGGCCCCGGGGACCCAGTACTTC; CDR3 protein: CASSPAGAPGTQYF
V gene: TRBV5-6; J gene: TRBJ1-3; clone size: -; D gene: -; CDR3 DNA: TGTGCCAGCAGCCTACAGGGTCGGGAAGGAAACACCATATATTTT; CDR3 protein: CASSLQGREGNTIYF
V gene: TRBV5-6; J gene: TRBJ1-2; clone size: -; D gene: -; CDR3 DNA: TGTGCCAGCAGCTTATATAGGCAGGCAGGATATGGCTACACCTTC; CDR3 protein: CASSLYRQAGYGYTF
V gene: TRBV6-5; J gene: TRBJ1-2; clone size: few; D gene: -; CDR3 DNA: TGTGCCAGCAGTTCAACAGGGAGCGACTATGGCTACACCTTC; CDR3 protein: CASSSTGSDYGYTF
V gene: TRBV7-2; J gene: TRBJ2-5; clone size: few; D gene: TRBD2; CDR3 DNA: TGTGCCAGCAGCTTAGTAGCGGGGGGGCCAGAGACCCAGTACTTC; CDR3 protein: CASSLVAGGPETQYF
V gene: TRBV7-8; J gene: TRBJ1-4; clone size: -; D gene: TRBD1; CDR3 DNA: TGTGCCAGCAGCCTAAGACAGGGGGCCCTTTTAACTGAAAAACTGTTTTTT; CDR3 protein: CASSLRQGALLTEKLFF
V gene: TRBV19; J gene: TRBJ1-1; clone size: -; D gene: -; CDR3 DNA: TGTGCCAGTAGTACTCCAGGGTCCCACACTGAAGCTTTCTTT; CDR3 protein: CASSTPGSHTEAFF
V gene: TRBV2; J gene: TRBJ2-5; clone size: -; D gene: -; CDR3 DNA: TGTGCCATCCGTTCGGGGGAAGTGGCCCAGTACTTC; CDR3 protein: CAIRSGEVAQYF
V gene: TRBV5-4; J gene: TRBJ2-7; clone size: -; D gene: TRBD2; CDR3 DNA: TGTGCCAGCAGCTTGGATCTAGCGGGGGGCTACGAGCAGTACTTC; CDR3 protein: CASSLDLAGGYEQYF
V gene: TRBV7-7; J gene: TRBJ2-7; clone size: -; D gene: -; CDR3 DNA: TGTGCTAGCAGCGGAACTAAGCCCCCCTCCGACTTC; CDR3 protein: CASSGTKPPSDF
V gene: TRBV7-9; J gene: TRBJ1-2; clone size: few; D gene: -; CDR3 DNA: TGTGCCAGCAGTACTAACTATGGCTACACCTTC; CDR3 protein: CASSTNYGYTF
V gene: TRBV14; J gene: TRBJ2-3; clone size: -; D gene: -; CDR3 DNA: TGTGCCAGCAGCCGCCAGGCAGATACGCAGTATTTT; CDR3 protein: CASSRQADTQYF
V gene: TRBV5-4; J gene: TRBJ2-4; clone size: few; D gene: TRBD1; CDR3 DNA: TGTGCCAGCAGCTGGGACAGCAAAAACATTCAGTACTTC; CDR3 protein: CASSWDSKNIQYF
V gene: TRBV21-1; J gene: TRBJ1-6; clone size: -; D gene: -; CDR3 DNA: TGTGCCAGCAGCAAAGGGGACAGGGGGCGTTGCCTAAATTCACCCCTCCACTTT; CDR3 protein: CASSKGDRGRCLNSPLHF
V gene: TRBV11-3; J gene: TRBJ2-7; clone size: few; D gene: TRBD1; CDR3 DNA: TGTGCCAGCAGCTTAGATTCTGTAAAAGGGGGCGGCGAGCAGTACTTC; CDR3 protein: CASSLDSVKGGGEQYF
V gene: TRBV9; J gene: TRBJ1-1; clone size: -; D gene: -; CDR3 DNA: TGTGCCAGCAGCGTAGGGAGGCGGTCACACACTGAAGCTTTCTTT; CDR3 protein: CASSVGRRSHTEAFF
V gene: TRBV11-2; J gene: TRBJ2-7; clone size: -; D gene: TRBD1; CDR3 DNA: TGTGCCAGCACCAACCCCGGACAGGGCCCACCGGGCGAGCAGTACTTC; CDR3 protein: CASTNPGQGPPGEQYF